The TCR beta chain under discussion was sequenced for a study of Ad26.COV2.S vaccination and SARS-CoV-2 variants. Overall study context: Ad26.COV2.S shots went into the muscle once or twice, 56 days apart.

The CDR3 totals 13 residues. The V and J ends lost 3 bases and 4 bases respectively, with 7 bases between them. Specified treatment: about 20 received Ad26.COV2.S at low or high dose, single or two shots; 5 received placebo; per-sample allocation not given. At day 63 after the first vaccine or placebo injection, samples were drawn. The donor's status was that of an adult aged 18-55 years in Boston. Vaccine was an Ad26 vector expressing Wuhan-strain SARS-CoV-2 spike. Using immunoSEQ multiplex PCR, the repertoire was profiled, and TCRdb retains in-frame clones only, with some absent. The sample includes 380,000 or so clones, 83% seen only once; the top ten take around 7.4%. Points from the study as a whole: Recipients given vaccine exceeded placebo recipients in spike-specific TCR breadth.

In regard to this clone: Its antigen is as yet unknown.

This receptor was obtained from a person between 18 and 65 years old who received the Ad26.COV2.S COVID-19 vaccine or a placebo. Sequenced here: peripheral blood, sampled in a trial of Ad26.COV2.S vaccine versus placebo. This sequence joins TRBV12-3 or TRBV12-4 and TRBJ2-1; D might be TRBD1 (5 bases). CDR3 bases: TGTGCCAGCAGTTTTAACAGGTACAATGAGCAGTTCTTC. As protein: CASSFNRYNEQFF.